The T cell receptor beta chain described here comes from a study of identifying expanded T cells in peripheral blood. Overall study results and limits: Around 1.2 clones differed between technical replicates, versus around 16 and 19 over time. Clone count variance between approximately two-week samples rose with total template count.

The repertoire was sequenced with immunoSEQ multiplex PCR; TCRdb's copy has only in-frame clones and lacks some. The table lists over 90,000 clones, roughly 88% of them singletons. No infections or other immune events were documented during collection. Notes on this clone: Its antigen is as yet unknown.

The CDR3 length is 14 residues. V was pared by 0 bases and J by 3 bases, with 9 bases between. Germline V lookup: CDR1 SGHRS, CDR2 YFSETQ. The rearrangement uses TRBV5-1 and TRBJ1-2; tentatively, D is TRBD1 (5 bases). This receptor was taken from a person between 18 and 75 years old in good health. The specimen sequenced was blood. CDR3 sequence reads: CASSLGTQHYGYTF. CDR3 bases: TGCGCCAGCAGCTTGGGGACACAACACTATGGCTACACCTTC.